This T cell receptor beta chain is drawn from a study of control samples from healthy donors and cancer patients. TCRdb's copy holds only in-frame clones and misses some; the assay was immunoSEQ multiplex PCR. The top ten clones hold around 6.4% of a sample with under 450,000 clones, more than 80% of them seen once. CDR1 and CDR2 from the germline V gene are SEHNR and FQNEAQ (reference sequence). Trimming shortened V by 0 bases and J by 5 bases, and 9 bases separated the two germline ends. The CDR3 is 14 amino acids. This chain uses TRBV7-9 with TRBJ2-3; maybe TRBD2 (5 bases). The sequencing input was PBMCs. The clonotype originates from a man between 35 and 55 years old with head and neck cancer. This CDR3 is CASSLALAGDTQYF. CDR3 DNA: TGTGCCAGCAGCTTAGCGTTGGCGGGAGATACGCAGTATTTT.